A single sample is the source of the 24 T cell receptor beta chains below, sequenced in a study of T cells in Graves' hyperthyroidism and ophthalmopathy. RNA transcripts gave rise to amplified TCR beta CDR3 regions. Using the HTBI primer set, a first-round RT-PCR was run on the TCR CDR3. TCRdb processed the multiplex PCR reads anew with MiXCR; each CDR3 protein has one entry. The profile covers 730,000 or so distinct CDR3 sequences, with around 20% appearing a single time and 16% taken by the ten largest. Sample: blood. These receptors were collected from a woman aged 45-60 years with Graves' hyperthyroidism that later progressed to Graves' ophthalmopathy.

This clonotype was seen more than once but under ten times. The chain employs TRBV12-3 or TRBV12-4 and TRBJ1-5; D is uncertain. This CDR3 spans 13 amino acids. V gave up 6 bases and J gave up 0 bases, with 6 bases separating them. CDR3 nucleotides: TGTGCCAGCAGGTCAGGTAGCAATCAGCCCCAGCATTTT. Its translation is CASRSGSNQPQHF.

This chain joins TRBV2 and TRBJ2-2, with D perhaps matching TRBD2 (5 bases). The CDR3 spans 13 residues. With 3 bases removed from V and 6 bases from J, the gap between germline ends came to 8 bases. Germline V gene lookup returns CDR1 SNHLY and CDR2 FYNNEI. The CDR3 DNA follows: TGTGCCAGCAGTGAGGGAGAGGCCGGGGAGCTGTTTTTT. It encodes CASSEGEAGELFF.

There are many counts of this clonotype. This chain links TRBV18 with TRBJ1-1; perhaps TRBD1 as D (5 bases). V lost 0 bases and J lost 4, with 12 bases in between. The germline gives CDR1 KGHSH, CDR2 LQKENI. The CDR3 is made up of 15 amino acids. The CDR3 spells CASSPPGTRSTEAFF. CDR3 DNA sequence: TGTGCCAGCTCACCACCGGGGACGAGGAGCACTGAAGCTTTCTTT.

J is TRBJ1-2 and V is TRBV7-6; tentatively, D is TRBD1 (6 bases). CDR1 is SGHVS, CDR2 FNYEAQ, per germline. CDR3 size: 17 residues. Trimming cost V 1 base and J 4 bases, with 19 bases left between them. The CDR3 nucleotides are TGTGCCAGCAGCTTAGAGGACAGATCCGCACTAGGCTATGGCTACACCTTC. It is translated as CASSLEDRSALGYGYTF.

This CDR3 reads CASGTSGQETQYF. Written as DNA, the CDR3 is TGTGCCAGTGGGACTAGCGGGCAAGAGACCCAGTACTTC. This sequence joins TRBV6-1 and TRBJ2-5; TRBD2 matches 12 bases. The CDR3 is made up of 13 amino acids. CDR1 MNHNS and CDR2 SASEGT come from the germline V gene. The J segment lost 2 bases and the V segment lost 9 bases, leaving 1 base of the junction unmatched.

V gene TRBV19 combines with J gene TRBJ2-2; 8 nucleotides align to TRBD1. There are 16 residues in the CDR3. The germline CDR1 and CDR2 sequences are LNHDA and SQIVND (reference sequence). The V gene end was trimmed by 3 bases and the J gene end by 1 base; junction bases not matched to a gene: 4. CDR3 DNA sequence: TGTGCCAGTAGTATCACCGGGACAGGGAACACCGGGGAGCTGTTTTTT. Protein: CASSITGTGNTGELFF.

The chain combines TRBV7-3 with TRBJ2-5; 13 bases line up with TRBD2. This CDR3 region has 16 residues. J was trimmed by 5 bases and V by 2 bases; bases with no gene match: 5. Germline V CDR1 and CDR2: SGHTA, FQGTGA. As DNA, the CDR3 is TGTGCCAGCAGCTTAGCGACTAGCGGGGGGATGGAGACCCAGTACTTC. It encodes CASSLATSGGMETQYF.

The V gene is TRBV19, the J gene TRBJ2-7; 7 nucleotides agree with TRBD1. V lost 2 bases and J lost 6; bases outside the gene matches: 10. Germline values: CDR1 LNHDA, CDR2 SQIVND (reference sequence). The CDR3 is 15 amino acids. DNA for the CDR3: TGTGCCAGTAGTATAATAGGGACAGCAGCGGCCGAGCAGTACTTC. Its translation is CASSIIGTAAAEQYF.

This clonotype showed up many times. At one boundary the junction diverges from the germline segment, which might be a read error. The rearrangement uses TRBV6-1 and TRBJ1-2; D gene ambiguous. Germline values: CDR1 MNHNS, CDR2 SASEGT. CDR3 size: 13 residues. The CDR3 DNA reads as TGTGCCAGCAGAGAAGTCCTGTCCCAGGGCTACACCTTC. It is translated as CASREVLSQGYTF.

In this sample, this clonotype turned up many times. V usage is TRBV18 and J usage is TRBJ1-4, with no clear D. Trimming pared 2 bases from V and 2 bases from J, leaving 9 bases between. The length of the CDR3 is 15 residues. Germline V lookup: CDR1 KGHSH, CDR2 LQKENI. CDR3 protein: CASSPELETNEKLFF. The CDR3 bases are TGTGCCAGCTCACCAGAACTGGAGACTAATGAAAAACTGTTTTTT.

This clonotype came up a few times. The chain links TRBV2 to TRBJ2-7; possibly TRBD1 or TRBD2 for D (6 bases each). Per germline, CDR1 SNHLY and CDR2 FYNNEI. This CDR3 spans 15 amino acids. V gave up 3 bases and J gave up 4 bases, with 16 bases separating them. The CDR3 DNA sequence: TGTGCCAGCAGTGAGGGGGGCGCAGGTTCTTACGAGCAGTACTTC. Amino acids: CASSEGGAGSYEQYF.

The chain recombines TRBV20-1 with TRBJ1-5, with D unresolved. CDR1 DFQATT and CDR2 SNEGSKA come from the germline V gene (reference sequence). The CDR3 is made up of 14 amino acids. Trimming removed 2 bases at V and 3 bases at J, with 11 bases between. The CDR3 nucleotides read TGCAGTGCTAGATCTAGCGGGGACAATCAGCCCCAGCATTTT. Protein product: CSARSSGDNQPQHF.

This clonotype occurred a few times. V gene TRBV20-1 combines with J gene TRBJ2-1; 8 bases map to TRBD2. Germline loops: CDR1 DFQATT, CDR2 SNEGSKA (reference sequence). The CDR3 sequence is 16 residues long. V lost 0 bases to trimming and J lost 7 bases; unmatched junction nucleotides: 11. The CDR3 DNA reads TGCAGTGCTAGAGATCCCTCGACGGGGGGGGGGAATGAGCAGTTCTTC. Amino acids: CSARDPSTGGGNEQFF.

This rearrangement joins TRBV19 to TRBJ1-5; D gene ambiguous. This CDR3 comprises 16 residues. Trimming removed 4 bases from V and 1 base from J, with 14 bases in between. Germline V lookup: CDR1 LNHDA, CDR2 SQIVND (reference sequence). This CDR3 is CASSTSVGWSNQPQHF. The CDR3 coding sequence is TGTGCCAGTAGTACCAGTGTGGGATGGAGCAATCAGCCCCAGCATTTT.

There are a few counts of this clonotype. The chain has TRBV19 and TRBJ2-2; 13 nucleotides agree with TRBD2. There are 16 residues in the CDR3. The germline V gene encodes CDR1 LNHDA and CDR2 SQIVND (reference sequence). The V gene end was trimmed by 6 bases and the J gene end by 3 bases; junction bases not matched to a gene: 4. CDR3: CASRDGLAGDTGELFF. CDR3 coding DNA: TGTGCCAGTAGGGACGGACTAGCGGGGGACACCGGGGAGCTGTTTTTT.

This clonotype was observed at least ten times. CDR3 in amino acids: CASSFAQDRATEAFF. CDR3 nucleotides: TGTGCCAGCAGTTTTGCCCAAGACAGGGCCACTGAAGCTTTCTTT. The V gene is TRBV3-1, the J gene TRBJ1-1; 7 bases are shared with TRBD1. The germline gives CDR1 LGHDT, CDR2 YNNKEL (reference sequence). The V and J ends lost 6 bases and 4 bases, in that order; junction bases with no gene match: 11. There are 15 residues in the CDR3.

This clonotype was detected a few times. The rearrangement joins TRBV7-8 to TRBJ2-2; tentatively, D is TRBD2 (6 bases). This CDR3 spans 15 amino acids. Germline CDR1 is SGHVS and CDR2 is FQNEAQ. Trimming took off 5 bases at V and 0 bases at J, with 10 bases between the two ends. CDR3 sequence reads: CASSPSVANTGELFF. CDR3 bases: TGTGCCAGCAGCCCTAGCGTAGCGAACACCGGGGAGCTGTTTTTT.

This clonotype was picked up many times. J is TRBJ2-3 and V is TRBV5-4; D call uncertain. Germline CDR1 and CDR2: SGHNT and YYREEE (reference sequence). The germline V and J ends were trimmed by 1 base and 0 bases, with 6 bases remaining between them. This CDR3 is 14 amino acids long. The CDR3 is CASSLPHSTDTQYF. CDR3 bases: TGTGCCAGCAGCTTGCCACATAGCACAGATACGCAGTATTTT.

The V and J genes are TRBV12-3 or TRBV12-4 and TRBJ1-3; possible D gene TRBD1, 6 bases. The ends were cut back, 3 bases at V and 0 bases at J, with 12 bases in the middle. CDR3 length: 16 residues. The CDR3 nucleotides are TGTGCCAGCAGTTTTGGGGGGCGCAACTCTGGAAACACCATATATTTT. Translated: CASSFGGRNSGNTIYF.

This rearrangement joins TRBV20-1 to TRBJ2-5; D unclear. CDR3 length: 11 residues. The germline CDR1 and CDR2 sequences are DFQATT and SNEGSKA (reference sequence). V was shortened by 4 bases and J by 3 bases, with 6 bases between the two germline ends. In DNA form, the CDR3 reads TGCAGTGCTACTCAGGAAGAGACCCAGTACTTC. As protein: CSATQEETQYF.

The V and J genes are TRBV6-1 and TRBJ2-2; a weak D match, TRBD1 (6 bases). V lost 3 bases and J lost 3, with 14 bases in between. This CDR3 is 16 amino acids long. Germline CDR1 and CDR2: MNHNS and SASEGT. The CDR3 DNA is TGTGCCAGCAGTGATGTGGGGGCCCGGGACACCGGGGAGCTGTTTTTT. Translation gives CASSDVGARDTGELFF.

This clonotype showed up just a few times. The chain employs TRBV15 and TRBJ2-7; 9 positions match TRBD1. The ends lost 3 bases at V and 4 bases at J; junction bases unmatched: 13. Germline V gene sequence: CDR1 LNHNV, CDR2 YYDKDF (reference sequence). The CDR3 loop spans 17 amino acids. The CDR3 here is CATSRVLQGANGYEQYF. The CDR3 bases are TGTGCCACCAGCAGGGTTCTACAGGGGGCCAATGGTTACGAGCAGTACTTC.

This clonotype was counted ten times or more. This rearrangement joins TRBV27 to TRBJ2-7; D gene unclear. This CDR3 is 14 amino acids long. Germline V gene sequence: CDR1 MNHEY, CDR2 SMNVEV (reference sequence). The V and J ends lost 4 bases and 0 bases respectively, with 10 bases between them. The DNA of the CDR3 is TGTGCCAGCAGTTACGCTTCGGGCTCCTACGAGCAGTACTTC. Translating gives CASSYASGSYEQYF.

Many counts were recorded for this clonotype. The rearrangement joins TRBV6-1 to TRBJ2-3; D is possibly TRBD1 or TRBD2 (5 bases each). The ends were cut back, 5 bases at V and 2 bases at J, with 14 bases in the middle. Germline V CDR1 and CDR2: MNHNS, SASEGT. The CDR3 extends over 15 amino acids. CDR3 protein: CASSPLGEFTDTQYF. The CDR3 nucleotides are TGTGCCAGCAGTCCACTGGGGGAATTCACAGATACGCAGTATTTT.